The T cell receptor beta chain under discussion was sequenced for a study of blood T cell repertoires in COVID-19. Turning to the study itself: Nucleic acid was either cDNA or gDNA, and it came from T cells, B-cell-depleted T cells, or PBMCs.

V lost 6 bases and J 5 bases, leaving 17 bases between the germline ends. There are 14 residues in the CDR3. CDR1 is SQVTM, CDR2 ANQGSEA, per germline. Sequencing was performed with immunoSEQ multiplex PCR; in TCRdb, only in-frame clones are kept and a portion is missing. This table has about 94,000 clones, approximately 79% appearing once. Seattle enrolled patients during active infection and tracked them longitudinally. The V and J genes are TRBV29-1 and TRBJ1-5, with D tentatively TRBD1 (6 bases). Material for sequencing was peripheral blood. The origin of this receptor is a man in his sixties or seventies with COVID-19, enrolled during active disease. The CDR3 region has the DNA TGCAGCGTAACCCCCGGGGGGGGCGATCAGCCCCAGCATTTT. It codes for CSVTPGGGDQPQHF.